The 24 T cell receptor beta chains listed next were all sequenced from one sample in a study of T-cell reconstitution after alpha-beta-depleted transplantation in children listed by TCRdb under 2016. Library method: PCR. TCRdb shows the sequencer as Illumina HiSeq 2500. TCR library preparation used molecular barcoding, with unique molecular identifiers applied to normalize quantification of the TCRbeta repertoire. TCRdb ran its own pipeline on the public reads, namely fastp trimming at Q25 and MiXCR clone calling, and kept in-frame beta chains. Each CDR3 protein appears once, grouped with its most common genes and DNA. The sample table records approximately 640,000 distinct CDR3 sequences; over 15% of these occur just once. Approximately 1% of the sample is taken by the ten largest. Sequenced material: PBMCs from the stem cell graft donor, taken from the stem cell graft. Source of these receptors: a human donor who donated a stem cell graft to a child with acute myeloid leukemia.

This sequence joins TRBV29-1 and TRBJ2-1; TRBD2 agrees at 8 bases. The germline V gene has CDR1 SQVTM and CDR2 ANQGSEA. J was trimmed by 2 bases and V by 7 bases; bases with no gene match: 7. The CDR3 has 14 residues. Here the CDR3 DNA reads TGCAGCGCCCAACCGGGGGGGGCCTACAATGAGCAGTTCTTC. Its protein is CSAQPGGAYNEQFF.

There are a few counts of this clonotype. The rearrangement links TRBV20-1 to TRBJ2-3; D possibly corresponds to TRBD2 (6 bases). This CDR3 is 14 amino acids long. V lost 4 bases and J 0 bases, leaving 11 bases between the germline ends. Germline V gives CDR1 DFQATT, CDR2 SNEGSKA (reference sequence). CDR3 coding DNA: TGCAGTGCTATCTTCGGGGGAAGCACAGATACGCAGTATTTT. Protein product: CSAIFGGSTDTQYF.

This clonotype showed up just a few times. J is TRBJ2-7 and V is TRBV9; D remains ambiguous. V was shortened by 0 bases and J by 2 bases, with 12 bases between the two germline ends. Looked up from germline, CDR1 is SGDLS and CDR2 is YYNGEE. There are 15 residues in the CDR3. Here the CDR3 reads CASSVGALNPYEQYF. Written as DNA, the CDR3 is TGTGCCAGCAGCGTAGGGGCCCTGAATCCCTACGAGCAGTACTTC.

This clonotype has only a few counts. The chain carries TRBV20-1 and TRBJ1-2; D unresolved. In germline, CDR1 is DFQATT, CDR2 SNEGSKA (reference sequence). V dropped 5 bases and J dropped 8 bases, with 9 bases sitting between them. This CDR3 spans 10 amino acids. CDR3 sequence (DNA): TGCAGTGCTCCGAAGGGAGGCTACACCTTC. Amino acids: CSAPKGGYTF.

The rearrangement uses TRBV7-6 and TRBJ2-5, with 7 bases matching TRBD2. CDR1 is SGHVS, CDR2 FNYEAQ, per germline. V shed 0 bases, J shed 8 bases, and the junction held 3 bases outside the gene matches. The CDR3 sequence is 13 residues long. The CDR3 reads CASSLAQRGTQYF. The CDR3 DNA sequence: TGTGCCAGCAGCTTAGCCCAGCGGGGAACCCAGTACTTC. The entire variable domain, with the rest obtained from reference TRBV7-6 and TRBJ2-5, is as follows: GAGVSQSPRYKVTKRGQDVALRCDPISGHVSLYWYRQALGQGPEFLTYFNYEAQQDKSGLPNDRFSAERPEGSISTLTIQRTEQRDSAMYRCASSLAQRGTQYFGPGTRLLVL.

V and J are TRBV12-3 or TRBV12-4 and TRBJ1-1; unclear D gene. CDR3 length: 13 residues. Trimming removed 2 bases from V and 5 bases from J, with 9 bases in between. The CDR3 loop reads CASSLRRRTEAFF. For the CDR3, the DNA is TGTGCCAGCAGTTTACGGAGGAGAACTGAAGCTTTCTTT.

This clonotype was seen only a few times. The genes are TRBV20-1 and TRBJ2-2, with D tentatively TRBD2 (6 bases). The CDR3 length is 14 residues. CDR1 is DFQATT, CDR2 SNEGSKA, per germline (reference sequence). V lost 2 bases and J lost 3, with 10 bases in between. The CDR3 region has the DNA TGCAGTGCTAGACCGGGACTTTACACCGGGGAGCTGTTTTTT. Encoded protein: CSARPGLYTGELFF.

The J gene is TRBJ2-7, the V gene TRBV5-1; TRBD2 aligns across 16 bases. With V trimmed by 0 bases and J by 4 bases, 4 bases remained unmatched. Germline-derived CDR1 and CDR2 are SGHRS and YFSETQ. The CDR3 spans 17 residues. CDR3 DNA sequence: TGCGCCAGCAGCTTGGCCGGGACTAGCGGGGGGGCATACGAGCAGTACGTC. It is translated as CASSLAGTSGGAYEQYV.

The chain recombines TRBV7-3 with TRBJ2-1; 7 nucleotides line up with TRBD1. Germline-derived CDR1 and CDR2 are SGHTA and FQGTGA. The ends lost 5 bases at V and 9 bases at J; junction bases unmatched: 7. The CDR3 has 13 residues. For the CDR3, the DNA is TGTGCCAGCAGCACACGACAGGGAACTGAGCAGTTCTTC. As protein: CASSTRQGTEQFF.

This clonotype was seen only a few times. The chain uses TRBV5-5 and TRBJ2-3, with TRBD2 identical over 14 bases. Germline V gives CDR1 SGHKS, CDR2 YYEKEE (reference sequence). The CDR3 runs to 17 residues. J gave up 3 bases and V 4 bases, and 7 bases lay outside the gene matches. CDR3 bases: TGTGCCAGCAGCCCCCGGCGGACTAGCGGGGGGACAGATACGCAGTATTTT. Its translation: CASSPRRTSGGTDTQYF.

This clonotype was recorded many times. The V call is TRBV20-1, the J call TRBJ2-1; D gene ambiguous. Trimming took off 1 base at V and 6 bases at J, with 10 bases between the two ends. Germline V gives CDR1 DFQATT, CDR2 SNEGSKA (reference sequence). The CDR3 runs 13 residues. CDR3 in amino acids: CSARGGRSNEQFF. CDR3 coding DNA: TGCAGTGCTAGAGGAGGCCGGAGCAATGAGCAGTTCTTC.

The sample holds a few counts of this clonotype. The V gene is TRBV7-3, the J gene TRBJ1-1; D perhaps matches TRBD1 (5 bases). The length of the CDR3 is 15 residues. The germline V gene has CDR1 SGHTA and CDR2 FQGTGA. V was cut by 2 bases and J by 1 base, with 11 bases left in between. Here the CDR3 reads CASSLQGPANTEAFF. DNA for the CDR3: TGTGCCAGCAGCTTACAGGGACCCGCGAACACTGAAGCTTTCTTT.

Comments on this clonotype: This may be a read error, as it is one base from a much larger clone. The gene calls are TRBV6-2 or TRBV6-3 and TRBJ2-1; D remains unclear. The length of the CDR3 is 13 residues. Germline V gives CDR1 MNHEY, CDR2 SVGEGT. Deletions cut 7 bases from V and 10 bases from J, with 17 bases between. CDR3 coding DNA: TGTGCCAGCACTATGTCGGGTCCCTGGGAGCAGTTCTTC. Translation gives CASTMSGPWEQFF.

V is TRBV4-3 and J is TRBJ1-4, with 10 bases lining up with TRBD1. CDR1 and CDR2 (germline): LGHNA, YSLEER. CDR3 length equals 15 residues. The ends lost 3 bases at V and 7 bases at J; junction bases unmatched: 5. CDR3: CASSHSTGGVEKLFF. The CDR3, as DNA: TGCGCCAGCAGCCATTCGACAGGGGGCGTTGAAAAACTGTTTTTT.

The chain links TRBV7-2 to TRBJ2-7; perhaps D is TRBD1 or TRBD2 (5 bases each). Trimming stripped 5 bases from V and 3 bases from J, with 17 bases between. Germline CDR1 is SGHTA and CDR2 is FQGNSA. This CDR3 is built from 15 residues. The DNA for the CDR3 is TGTGCCAGCAGCCGTGAGGGGACGACCCACTACGAGCAGTACTTC. Amino acids: CASSREGTTHYEQYF.

This clonotype appeared many times. This rearrangement joins TRBV20-1 to TRBJ1-5, with D possibly matching TRBD1 (5 bases). With 7 bases removed from V and 6 bases from J, the gap between germline ends came to 13 bases. CDR3 size: 12 residues. Germline values: CDR1 DFQATT, CDR2 SNEGSKA (reference sequence). CDR3 sequence: CSVQGRGQPQHF. Here the CDR3 DNA reads TGCAGTGTCCAGGGCCGGGGTCAGCCCCAGCATTTT.

This clonotype was observed many times. The chain carries TRBV20-1 and TRBJ1-5, with 7 bases identical to TRBD1. V dropped 6 bases and J dropped 4; count of bases not matched to a gene: 6. This CDR3 comprises 13 residues. Germline assignment: CDR1 DFQATT and CDR2 SNEGSKA (reference sequence). In DNA, the CDR3 is TGCAGTGCAACACCGGGACAGAATCAGCCCCAGCATTTT. This gives the protein CSATPGQNQPQHF.

This clonotype was observed a few times. V and J are TRBV28 and TRBJ2-1, with 7 bases that match TRBD1. CDR3 length: 13 residues. V was pared by 5 bases and J by 9 bases, with 7 bases of the junction left unmatched. The germline gives CDR1 MDHEN, CDR2 SYDVKM. CDR3 region: CASSIDRVVEQFF. CDR3 DNA: TGTGCCAGCAGTATCGACAGGGTGGTTGAGCAGTTCTTC.

There are many counts of this clonotype. This chain joins TRBV20-1 and TRBJ2-7, with D perhaps matching TRBD1 or TRBD2 (5 bases each). Germline CDR1 and CDR2: DFQATT and SNEGSKA (reference sequence). The V gene lost 2 bases and the J gene lost 4 bases, with 12 bases spanning the gap. This CDR3 is 13 amino acids long. The CDR3 sequence: CSARRQGRYEQYV. As DNA, the CDR3 is TGCAGTGCTAGAAGGCAGGGACGGTACGAGCAGTACGTC.

This clonotype has only a few counts. This chain uses TRBV5-1 with TRBJ2-3; D might be TRBD1 or TRBD2, each matching 5 bases. Per germline, CDR1 SGHRS and CDR2 YFSETQ. The CDR3 loop spans 18 amino acids. Trimming removed 5 bases at V and 0 bases at J, with 22 bases between. The CDR3 spells CASRFNAIQRGSTDTQYF. The CDR3 nucleotides read TGCGCCAGCAGGTTTAACGCCATTCAGAGGGGTAGCACAGATACGCAGTATTTT.

This clonotype was seen a few times. The V and J genes are TRBV12-3 or TRBV12-4 and TRBJ2-5; D is ambiguous. Trimming left V 2 bases short and J 1 base short, with 8 bases between. The CDR3 runs 14 residues. The CDR3 coding sequence is TGTGCCAGCAGTTTAATGAGGTCCCAAGAGACCCAGTACTTC. This codes for CASSLMRSQETQYF.

This clonotype was counted only a few times. The chain couples TRBV11-3 to TRBJ2-1; tentative D call: TRBD2 (6 bases). The CDR3 has 17 amino acids. Germline lookup yields CDR1 SGHNT and CDR2 YENEEA. V lost 3 bases, J lost 0 bases, and 15 bases lay in between. The DNA for the CDR3 is TGTGCCAGCAGCTTTCGACCTTTAGCGGCCTCCTACAATGAGCAGTTCTTC. It encodes CASSFRPLAASYNEQFF.

The chain carries TRBV12-3 or TRBV12-4 and TRBJ1-3; 8 bases agree with TRBD1. Losses at the gene ends were 5 bases for V and 3 bases for J; bases not matched to a gene: 9. CDR3 length: 16 residues. The CDR3 DNA follows: TGTGCCAGCAGTCCCTCGACAGGGGCTTTTGGAAACACCATATATTTT. This codes for CASSPSTGAFGNTIYF.

The V call is TRBV12-3 or TRBV12-4, the J call TRBJ2-2; 14 bases are shared with TRBD2. Unmatched junction bases numbered 10, after V lost 4 bases and J lost 3 bases. This CDR3 contains 19 residues. For the CDR3, the DNA is TGTGCCAGCAGTTCTCATGGACTAGCGGGGGGTGGTGACACCGGGGAGCTGTTTTTT. It is translated as CASSSHGLAGGGDTGELFF.